Below are 17 T cell receptor beta chains sequenced from a single sample in a study of blood T cell repertoires in COVID-19. The table came from immunoSEQ multiplex PCR; TCRdb's copy has only in-frame clones and leaves some out. The sample shows roughly 230,000 clones, roughly 84% of them seen only once. The sequenced sample was PBMCs or T cells enriched from blood (not recorded which). These receptors came from a man aged 45 to 65 who had recovered from COVID-19.

The chain couples TRBV19 to TRBJ2-5, with TRBD1 matching over 11 bases. CDR1 is LNHDA and CDR2 is SQIVND in the germline V gene (reference sequence). This CDR3 region has 15 residues. V shed 3 bases, J shed 5 bases, and the junction held 5 bases outside the gene matches. The CDR3 loop reads CASSMGGQGGETQYF. The CDR3 region has the DNA TGTGCCAGTAGTATGGGGGGACAGGGGGGCGAGACCCAGTACTTC.

In regard to this clone: The junction departs from germline at one end; a sequencing error may be responsible. The chain joins TRBV7-7 to TRBJ2-5; tentative D call: TRBD2 (5 bases). This CDR3 spans 14 amino acids. In germline, CDR1 is SSHAT, CDR2 FNYEAQ (reference sequence). DNA of the CDR3: TGTGCTAGCAGCTCAGAACGGGGATTGGAGACCCAGTACTTC. Its protein product is CASSSERGLETQYF.

The chain is built from TRBV13 and TRBJ1-2; D remains unclear. The CDR3 extends over 13 amino acids. V lost 4 bases and J lost 5, with 11 bases in between. Germline-derived CDR1 and CDR2 are PRHDT and FYEKMQ (reference sequence). CDR3 in amino acids: CASSSEELYGYTF. The CDR3 DNA follows: TGTGCCAGCAGCTCCGAAGAGCTATATGGCTACACCTTC.

This sequence joins TRBV10-3 and TRBJ1-6, with 7 nucleotides matching TRBD1. The V gene's germline CDR1 is ENHRY and CDR2 SYGVKD. This CDR3 comprises 16 residues. The V segment lost 4 bases and the J segment 5 bases; nucleotides outside the gene matches: 8. The DNA of the CDR3 is TGTGCCATCAGTGCTGCCGGGACAGTTAATAATTCACCCCTCCACTTT. Its protein product is CAISAAGTVNNSPLHF.

The rearrangement joins TRBV7-2 to TRBJ1-3, with D possibly TRBD1 on 6 matching bases. V was cut by 4 bases and J by 2 bases, with 18 bases left in between. CDR3 size: 17 residues. Germline CDR1 reads SGHTA; CDR2 reads FQGNSA. CDR3 DNA sequence: TGTGCCAGCAGCTCCAACGGGGGGCCATCACCTGGAAACACCATATATTTT. As protein: CASSSNGGPSPGNTIYF.

The V call is TRBV15, the J call TRBJ1-3; the match to TRBD1 covers 8 bases. CDR1 and CDR2 from the germline V gene are LNHNV and YYDKDF (reference sequence). Losses at the gene ends were 3 bases for V and 0 bases for J; bases not matched to a gene: 13. The CDR3 spans 19 residues. For the CDR3, the DNA is TGTGCCACCAGCAGCCCTCGGGGACAGGCGTTATTCTCTGGAAACACCATATATTTT. It is translated as CATSSPRGQALFSGNTIYF.

The CDR3 sequence is CASSYSRNTEAFF. The CDR3 coding sequence is TGTGCCAGCAGCTACTCACGGAACACTGAAGCTTTCTTT. This chain joins TRBV3-1 (or the pseudogene TRBV3-2) and TRBJ1-1; unclear D gene. The CDR3 covers 13 residues. V was clipped by 5 bases and J by 1 base, with 8 bases between them. Germline values: CDR1 LGHDT, CDR2 YNNKEL (reference sequence).

The chain couples TRBV29-1 to TRBJ1-5; the match to TRBD1 covers 7 bases. The V gene's germline CDR1 is SQVTM and CDR2 ANQGSEA. This CDR3 has 15 amino acids. The trim removed 7 bases at V and 9 bases at J, leaving 18 bases unmatched. CDR3 coding DNA: TGCAGCGCCGTGAAGGGACAGAGTGGGGGTTGGCCCCAGCATTTT. Protein: CSAVKGQSGGWPQHF.

This sequence joins TRBV7-8 and TRBJ2-7; TRBD1 aligns across 7 bases. This CDR3 contains 15 residues. Germline values: CDR1 SGHVS, CDR2 FQNEAQ. Unmatched junction bases numbered 8, after V lost 5 bases and J lost 1 base. CDR3: CASSAPTGFSYEQYF. The CDR3 nucleotides are TGTGCCAGCAGCGCGCCGACAGGGTTTTCCTACGAGCAGTACTTC.

This clone has only one observation. This chain uses TRBV6-4 with TRBJ2-7; 8 bases are a match to TRBD1. The germline CDR1 and CDR2 sequences are MRHNA and SNTAGT. This CDR3 spans 16 amino acids. Trimming cost V 0 bases and J 2 bases; bases outside gene matches: 6. The CDR3 here is CASSDSSDREPYEQYF. DNA for the CDR3: TGTGCCAGCAGTGACTCCTCGGACAGGGAACCCTACGAGCAGTACTTC.

This clone was observed once. The J gene is TRBJ2-1, the V gene TRBV11-3; possibly TRBD1 for D (5 bases). Germline V CDR1 and CDR2: SGHNT, YENEEA. V gave up 6 bases and J gave up 8 bases, with 17 bases separating them. The CDR3 contains 14 residues. CDR3 coding DNA: TGTGCCAGCAGAGGGGCTAGTAAAGGTGATGAGCAGTTCTTC. The encoded protein is CASRGASKGDEQFF.

The chain couples TRBV10-2 to TRBJ2-4, with 8 bases that match TRBD1. CDR3 length: 12 amino acids. Germline V gives CDR1 WSHSY, CDR2 SAAADI. Germline trimming cut 10 bases from V and 4 bases from J; bases unmatched to any gene: 3. The DNA of the CDR3 is TGCGCCATCCGGGACAGGAAAAACATTCAGTACTTC. Protein product: CAIRDRKNIQYF.

J is TRBJ2-2 and V is TRBV18, with D possibly TRBD2 on 5 matching bases. The CDR3 has 15 residues. Germline V gene lookup returns CDR1 KGHSH and CDR2 LQKENI. V lost 3 bases to trimming and J lost 2 bases, with 10 bases between them. CDR3 DNA: TGTGCCAGCTCACCCTTTGAGGGCAACACCGGGGAGCTGTTTTTT. Protein sequence: CASSPFEGNTGELFF.

This chain uses TRBV30 with TRBJ2-5; a weak D match, TRBD2 (5 bases). Germline assignment: CDR1 GTSNPN and CDR2 SVGIG (reference sequence). The V end was cut by 0 bases, the J end by 10 bases, with 15 bases between. The CDR3 loop spans 13 amino acids. The CDR3 sequence is CAWSVGLYEGQYF. CDR3 nucleotide sequence: TGTGCCTGGAGTGTAGGTCTGTATGAGGGCCAGTACTTC.

V is TRBV7-2 and J is TRBJ2-5, with TRBD2 matching 8 bases. Germline V gene lookup returns CDR1 SGHTA and CDR2 FQGNSA. The CDR3 contains 16 residues. Germline trimming cut 4 bases from V and 5 bases from J; bases unmatched to any gene: 12. CDR3 protein: CASSSAGTRSLETQYF. CDR3 nucleotide sequence: TGTGCCAGCAGCTCCGCCGGGACTAGATCGTTGGAGACCCAGTACTTC.

The chain employs TRBV27 and TRBJ2-3, with 9 positions matching TRBD2. Unmatched junction bases numbered 12, after V lost 7 bases and J lost 4 bases. This CDR3 comprises 16 residues. The germline V gene has CDR1 MNHEY and CDR2 SMNVEV (reference sequence). The CDR3 coding sequence is TGTGCCAGCATACGGTACTGGACTAGCGACCCAGATACGCAGTATTTT. Translated, it gives CASIRYWTSDPDTQYF.

The rearrangement links TRBV7-3 to TRBJ2-1; a possible D gene is TRBD1 (6 bases). Per the germline V gene, CDR1 is SGHTA and CDR2 is FQGTGA. Trimming took 8 bases from V and 6 from J, leaving 20 bases between them. The CDR3 loop spans 15 amino acids. The CDR3 DNA sequence: TGTGCCAGCTCCCAGGGGTATCCGGCCCCCAATGAGCAGTTCTTC. Its protein product is CASSQGYPAPNEQFF.